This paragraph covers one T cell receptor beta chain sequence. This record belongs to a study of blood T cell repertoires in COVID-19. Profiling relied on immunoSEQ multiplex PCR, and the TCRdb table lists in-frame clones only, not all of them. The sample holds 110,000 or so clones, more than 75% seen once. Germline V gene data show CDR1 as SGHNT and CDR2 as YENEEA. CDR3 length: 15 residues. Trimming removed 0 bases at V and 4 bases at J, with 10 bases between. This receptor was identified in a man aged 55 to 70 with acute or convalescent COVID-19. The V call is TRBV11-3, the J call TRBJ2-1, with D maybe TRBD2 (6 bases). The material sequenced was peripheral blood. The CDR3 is CASSLEGGVYNEQFF. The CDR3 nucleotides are TGTGCCAGCAGCTTAGAGGGGGGAGTGTACAATGAGCAGTTCTTC.